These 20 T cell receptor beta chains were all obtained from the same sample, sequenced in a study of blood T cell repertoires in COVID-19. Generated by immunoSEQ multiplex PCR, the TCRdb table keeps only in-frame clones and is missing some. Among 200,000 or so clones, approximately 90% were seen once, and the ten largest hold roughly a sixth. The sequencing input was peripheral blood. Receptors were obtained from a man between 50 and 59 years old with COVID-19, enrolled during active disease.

The CDR3 nucleotides are TGTGCCAGCTCACCCGAGACAGGGGCAAACACTGAAGCTTTCTTT. Translated, it gives CASSPETGANTEAFF. The genes are TRBV18 and TRBJ1-1; the match to TRBD1 covers 8 bases. Germline lookup yields CDR1 KGHSH and CDR2 LQKENI. V was clipped by 3 bases and J by 2 bases; unmatched bases: 5. CDR3 size: 15 residues.

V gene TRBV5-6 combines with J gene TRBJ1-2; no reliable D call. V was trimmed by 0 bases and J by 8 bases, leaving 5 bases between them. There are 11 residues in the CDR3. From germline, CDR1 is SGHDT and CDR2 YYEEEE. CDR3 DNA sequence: TGTGCCAGCAGCTTGGCGGAGGGCTACACCTTC. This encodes CASSLAEGYTF.

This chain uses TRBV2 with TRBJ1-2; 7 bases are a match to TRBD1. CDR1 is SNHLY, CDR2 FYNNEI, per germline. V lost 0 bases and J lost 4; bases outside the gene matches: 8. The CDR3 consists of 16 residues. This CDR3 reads CASSEAEIRQGYGYTF. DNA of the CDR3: TGTGCCAGCAGTGAAGCGGAAATCAGACAGGGCTATGGCTACACCTTC.

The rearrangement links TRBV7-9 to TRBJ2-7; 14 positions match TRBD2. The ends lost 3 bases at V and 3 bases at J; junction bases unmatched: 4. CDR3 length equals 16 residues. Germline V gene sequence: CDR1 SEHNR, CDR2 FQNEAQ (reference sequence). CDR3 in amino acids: CASSFGTSGSYYEQYF. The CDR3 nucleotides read TGTGCCAGCAGCTTTGGGACTAGCGGGAGTTACTACGAGCAGTACTTC.

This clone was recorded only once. This chain's CDR3 is CASSIIAGSEAFF. The CDR3 DNA is TGTGCCAGTAGTATTATCGCAGGGTCTGAAGCTTTCTTT. The rearrangement uses TRBV19 and TRBJ1-1, with D perhaps TRBD1 (5 bases). V lost 3 bases and J 6 bases, leaving 11 bases between the germline ends. Germline V gene data show CDR1 as LNHDA and CDR2 as SQIVND (reference sequence). The CDR3 runs to 13 residues. The variable domain in full, completed from reference TRBV19 and TRBJ1-1, reads DGGITQSPKYLFRKEGQNVTLSCEQNLNHDAMYWYRQDPGQGLRLIYYSQIVNDFQKGDIAEGYSVSREKKESFPLTVTSAQKNPTAFYLCASSIIAGSEAFFGQGTRLTVV.

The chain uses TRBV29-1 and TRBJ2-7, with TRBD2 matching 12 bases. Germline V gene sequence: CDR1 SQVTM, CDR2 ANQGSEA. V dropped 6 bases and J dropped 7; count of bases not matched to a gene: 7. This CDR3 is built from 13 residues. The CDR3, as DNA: TGCAGCGTGGCGGGACTAGCGGGTCGGGAGCAGTACTTC. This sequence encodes CSVAGLAGREQYF.

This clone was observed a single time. Written as DNA, the CDR3 is TGCGCCAGCAGTTCCGGGGATAGCGGCTACGAGCAGTACTTC. Protein product: CASSSGDSGYEQYF. The chain links TRBV5-1 to TRBJ2-7; D is possibly TRBD2 (6 bases). Germline values: CDR1 SGHRS, CDR2 YFSETQ. V lost 5 bases to trimming and J lost 3 bases, with 15 bases between them. The CDR3 spans 14 residues.

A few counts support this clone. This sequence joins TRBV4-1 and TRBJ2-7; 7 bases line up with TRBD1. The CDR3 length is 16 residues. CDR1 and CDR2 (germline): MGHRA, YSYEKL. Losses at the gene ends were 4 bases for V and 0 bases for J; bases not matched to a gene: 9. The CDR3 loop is CASSPKGGASSYEQYF. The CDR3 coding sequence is TGCGCCAGCAGCCCGAAAGGGGGCGCAAGCTCCTACGAGCAGTACTTC.

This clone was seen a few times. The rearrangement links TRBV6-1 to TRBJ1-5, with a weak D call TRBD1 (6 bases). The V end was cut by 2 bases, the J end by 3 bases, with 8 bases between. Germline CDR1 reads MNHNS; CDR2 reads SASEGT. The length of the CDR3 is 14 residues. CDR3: CASSETGFNQPQHF. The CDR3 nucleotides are TGTGCCAGCAGTGAAACAGGGTTCAATCAGCCCCAGCATTTT.

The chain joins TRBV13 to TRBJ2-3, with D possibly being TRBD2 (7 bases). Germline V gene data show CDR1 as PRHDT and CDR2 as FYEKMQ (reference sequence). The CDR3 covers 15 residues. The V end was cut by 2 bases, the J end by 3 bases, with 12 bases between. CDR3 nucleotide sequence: TGTGCCAGCAGCTTAAATGGGGGGGCAACAGATACGCAGTATTTT. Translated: CASSLNGGATDTQYF.

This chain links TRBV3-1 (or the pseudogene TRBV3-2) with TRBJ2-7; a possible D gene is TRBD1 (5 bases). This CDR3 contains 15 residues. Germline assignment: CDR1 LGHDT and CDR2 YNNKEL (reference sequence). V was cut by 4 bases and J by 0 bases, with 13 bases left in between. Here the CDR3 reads CASSPRQDTSYEQYF. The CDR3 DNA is TGTGCCAGCAGCCCCCGCCAGGACACCTCCTACGAGCAGTACTTC.

CDR3 loop: CASSPTPGRGNYEQYF. CDR3 bases: TGTGCCAGCTCACCAACCCCAGGCAGAGGGAACTACGAGCAGTACTTC. This rearrangement joins TRBV18 to TRBJ2-7; weak D call: TRBD2 (5 bases). Germline CDR1 reads KGHSH; CDR2 reads LQKENI. The CDR3 covers 16 residues. The germline V and J ends were trimmed by 2 bases and 3 bases, with 17 bases remaining between them.

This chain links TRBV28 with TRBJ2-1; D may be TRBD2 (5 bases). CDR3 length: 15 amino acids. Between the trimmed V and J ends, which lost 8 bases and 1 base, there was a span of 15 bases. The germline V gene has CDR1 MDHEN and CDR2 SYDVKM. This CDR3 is CASGRPRGSYNEQFF. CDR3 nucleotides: TGTGCCAGCGGAAGGCCCCGAGGGTCCTACAATGAGCAGTTCTTC.

The CDR3 region is CASSRYRDSDEQYF. In DNA, the CDR3 is TGTGCCAGCAGCAGATACAGGGATTCCGACGAGCAGTACTTC. The V call is TRBV7-2, the J call TRBJ2-7, with TRBD1 as a possible D gene (6 bases). V shed 5 bases and J shed 5 bases, with 16 bases lying between them. The CDR3 is made up of 14 amino acids. Germline assignment: CDR1 SGHTA and CDR2 FQGNSA.

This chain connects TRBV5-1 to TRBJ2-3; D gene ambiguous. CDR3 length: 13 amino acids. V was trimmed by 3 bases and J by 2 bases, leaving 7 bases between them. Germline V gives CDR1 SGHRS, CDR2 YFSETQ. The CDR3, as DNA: TGCGCCAGCAGCTCTGGAGACACAGATACGCAGTATTTT. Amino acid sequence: CASSSGDTDTQYF.

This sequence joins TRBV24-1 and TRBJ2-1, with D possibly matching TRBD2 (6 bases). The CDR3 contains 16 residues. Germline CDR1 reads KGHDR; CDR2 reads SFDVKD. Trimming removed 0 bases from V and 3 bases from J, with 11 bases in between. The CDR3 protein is CATSDLSRGDYNEQFF. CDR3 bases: TGTGCCACCAGTGATTTGTCGCGCGGGGACTACAATGAGCAGTTCTTC.

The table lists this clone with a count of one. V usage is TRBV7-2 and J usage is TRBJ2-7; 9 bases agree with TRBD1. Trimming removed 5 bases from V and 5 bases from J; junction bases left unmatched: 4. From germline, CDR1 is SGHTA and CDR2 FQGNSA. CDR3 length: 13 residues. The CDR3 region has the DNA TGTGCCAGCAGCCCCAGGACAGGGGACGAGCAGTACTTC. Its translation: CASSPRTGDEQYF. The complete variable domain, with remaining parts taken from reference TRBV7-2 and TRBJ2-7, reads GAGVSQSPSNKVTEKGKDVELRCDPISGHTALYWYRQSLGQGLEFLIYFQGNSAPDKSGLPSDRFSAERTGGSVSTLTIQRTQQEDSAVYLCASSPRTGDEQYFGPGTRLTVT.

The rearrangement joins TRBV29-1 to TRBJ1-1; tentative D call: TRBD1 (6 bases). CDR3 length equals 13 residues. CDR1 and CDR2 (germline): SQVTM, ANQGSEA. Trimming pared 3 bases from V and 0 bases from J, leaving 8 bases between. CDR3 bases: TGCAGCGTTGAGAGGGGGTTGAACACTGAAGCTTTCTTT. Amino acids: CSVERGLNTEAFF.

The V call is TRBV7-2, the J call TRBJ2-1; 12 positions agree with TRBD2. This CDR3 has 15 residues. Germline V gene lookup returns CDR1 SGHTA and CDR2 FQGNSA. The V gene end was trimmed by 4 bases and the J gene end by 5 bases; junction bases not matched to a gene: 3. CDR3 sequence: CASSYGLAGNNEQFF. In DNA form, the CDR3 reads TGTGCCAGCAGCTACGGACTAGCGGGAAACAATGAGCAGTTCTTC.

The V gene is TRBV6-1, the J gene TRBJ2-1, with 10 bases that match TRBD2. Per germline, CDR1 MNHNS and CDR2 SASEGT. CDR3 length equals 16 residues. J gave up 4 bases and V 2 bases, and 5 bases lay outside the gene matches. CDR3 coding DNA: TGTGCCAGCAGTGAAAGGTCTAGCGGGAGATACAATGAGCAGTTCTTC. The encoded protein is CASSERSSGRYNEQFF.